This entry concerns a single TCR beta chain. What it binds is not known. Germline CDR1 KGHSH, CDR2 LQKENI. CDR3 length: 15 residues. Trimming shortened V by 3 bases and J by 2 bases, and 11 bases separated the two germline ends. The data belong to a study of long-term antiretroviral therapy in people with HIV. Survey-level immunoSEQ v3.0 assays were run. The repertoire was sequenced with immunoSEQ multiplex PCR; TCRdb's copy has only in-frame clones and lacks some. The data contain 20,000 or so clones, 87% of them seen just once; the ten biggest clones take up approximately 9.3%. General study findings and limits: It was observed that HIV repertoires exhibited narrower CDR3 length ranges than controls.

This TCR came from a man aged 50 to 59 with HIV. The sample consisted of unsorted PBMCs, taken 1.8 years before starting antiretroviral therapy. The chain employs TRBV18 and TRBJ2-1; tentatively, D is TRBD1 (6 bases). The DNA of the CDR3 is TGTGCCAGCTCACCCGGACAGTCCACCTACAATGAGCAGTTCTTC. Encoded protein: CASSPGQSTYNEQFF.